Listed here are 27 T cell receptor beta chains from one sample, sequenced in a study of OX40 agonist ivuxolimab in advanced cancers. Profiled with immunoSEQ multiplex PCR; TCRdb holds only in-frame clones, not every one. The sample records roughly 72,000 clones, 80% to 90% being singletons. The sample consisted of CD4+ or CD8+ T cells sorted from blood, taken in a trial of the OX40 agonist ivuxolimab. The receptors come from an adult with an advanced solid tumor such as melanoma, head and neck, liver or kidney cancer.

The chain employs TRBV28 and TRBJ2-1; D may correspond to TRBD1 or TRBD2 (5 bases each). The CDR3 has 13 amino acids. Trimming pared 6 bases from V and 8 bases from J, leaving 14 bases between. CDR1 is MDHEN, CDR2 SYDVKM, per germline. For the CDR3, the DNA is TGTGCCAGCAGCACCCCGGGGACCGATGAGCAGTTCTTC. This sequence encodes CASSTPGTDEQFF.

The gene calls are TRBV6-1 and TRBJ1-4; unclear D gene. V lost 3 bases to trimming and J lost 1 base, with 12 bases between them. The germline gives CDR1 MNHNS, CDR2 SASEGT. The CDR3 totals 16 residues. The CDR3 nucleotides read TGTGCCAGCAGTGACCGCCGGGATGGAACTAATGAAAAACTGTTTTTT. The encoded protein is CASSDRRDGTNEKLFF.

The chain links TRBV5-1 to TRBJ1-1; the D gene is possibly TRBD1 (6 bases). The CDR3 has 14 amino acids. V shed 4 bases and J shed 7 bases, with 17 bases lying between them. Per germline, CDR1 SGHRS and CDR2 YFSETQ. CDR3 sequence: CASSLDRPTVEAFF. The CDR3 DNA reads TGCGCCAGCAGCCTGGACAGACCAACAGTTGAAGCTTTCTTT.

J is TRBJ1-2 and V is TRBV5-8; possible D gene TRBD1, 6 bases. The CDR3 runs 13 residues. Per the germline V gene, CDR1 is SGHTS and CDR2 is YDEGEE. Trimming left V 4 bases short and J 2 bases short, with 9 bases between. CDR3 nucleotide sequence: TGTGCCAGCAGCCCTACAGGGAACTATGGCTACACCTTC. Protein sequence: CASSPTGNYGYTF.

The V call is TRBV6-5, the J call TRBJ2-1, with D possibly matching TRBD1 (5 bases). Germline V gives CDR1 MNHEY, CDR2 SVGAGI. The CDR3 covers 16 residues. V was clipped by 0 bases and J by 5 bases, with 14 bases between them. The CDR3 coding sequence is TGTGCCAGCAGTTACTCCCCTAAAGGGGCCCACAATGAGCAGTTCTTC. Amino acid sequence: CASSYSPKGAHNEQFF.

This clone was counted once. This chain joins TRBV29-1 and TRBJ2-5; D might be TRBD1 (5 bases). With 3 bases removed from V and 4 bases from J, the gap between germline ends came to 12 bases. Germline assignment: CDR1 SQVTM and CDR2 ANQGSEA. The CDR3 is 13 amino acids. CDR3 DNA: TGCAGCGTTGATTTGGCAGGGCGAGAGACCCAGTACTTC. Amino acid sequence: CSVDLAGRETQYF. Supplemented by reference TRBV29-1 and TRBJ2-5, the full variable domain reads SAVISQKPSRDICQRGTSLTIQCQVDSQVTMMFWYRQQPGQSLTLIATANQGSEATYESGFVIDKFPISRPNLTFSTLTVSNMSPEDSSIYLCSVDLAGRETQYFGPGTRLLVL.

The chain's CDR3 is CASRSNRAGQETQYF. Here the CDR3 DNA reads TGTGCCAGCAGGTCAAACAGGGCCGGCCAAGAGACCCAGTACTTC. V gene TRBV6-5 combines with J gene TRBJ2-5, with D perhaps TRBD1 (6 bases). The V and J ends lost 6 bases and 1 base respectively, with 15 bases between them. Germline lookup yields CDR1 MNHEY and CDR2 SVGAGI. CDR3 length equals 15 residues.

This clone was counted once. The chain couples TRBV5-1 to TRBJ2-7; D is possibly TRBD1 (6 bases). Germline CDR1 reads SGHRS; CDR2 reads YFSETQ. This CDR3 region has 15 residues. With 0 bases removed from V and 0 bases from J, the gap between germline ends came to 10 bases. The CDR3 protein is CASSLGGPSSYEQYF. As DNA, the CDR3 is TGCGCCAGCAGCTTGGGGGGGCCGAGCTCCTACGAGCAGTACTTC.

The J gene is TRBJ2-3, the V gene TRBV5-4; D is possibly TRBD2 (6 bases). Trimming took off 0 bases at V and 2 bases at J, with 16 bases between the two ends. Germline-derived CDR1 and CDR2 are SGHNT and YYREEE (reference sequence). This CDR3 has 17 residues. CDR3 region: CASSLGGVGGYTDTQYF. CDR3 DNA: TGTGCCAGCAGCTTGGGGGGCGTCGGGGGATACACAGATACGCAGTATTTT.

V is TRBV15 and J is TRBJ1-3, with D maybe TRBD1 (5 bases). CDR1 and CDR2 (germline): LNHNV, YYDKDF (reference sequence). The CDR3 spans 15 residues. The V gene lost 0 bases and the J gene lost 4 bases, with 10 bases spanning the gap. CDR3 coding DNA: TGTGCCACCAGCAGAGATCGGGGCAGCGGAAACACCATATATTTT. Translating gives CATSRDRGSGNTIYF.

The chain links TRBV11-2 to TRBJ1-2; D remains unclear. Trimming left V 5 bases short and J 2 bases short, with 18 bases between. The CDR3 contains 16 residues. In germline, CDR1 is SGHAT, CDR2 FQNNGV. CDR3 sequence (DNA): TGTGCCAGCAGCCCCGTCCGCCGGGTGAAAAACTATGGCTACACCTTC. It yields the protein CASSPVRRVKNYGYTF.

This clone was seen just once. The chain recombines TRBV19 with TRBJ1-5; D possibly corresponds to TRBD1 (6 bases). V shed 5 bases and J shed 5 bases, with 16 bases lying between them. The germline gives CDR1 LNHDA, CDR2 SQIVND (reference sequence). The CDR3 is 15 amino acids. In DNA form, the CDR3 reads TGTGCCAGTAGTTATGTGGGGGCAGGCGATCAGCCCCAGCATTTT. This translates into CASSYVGAGDQPQHF.

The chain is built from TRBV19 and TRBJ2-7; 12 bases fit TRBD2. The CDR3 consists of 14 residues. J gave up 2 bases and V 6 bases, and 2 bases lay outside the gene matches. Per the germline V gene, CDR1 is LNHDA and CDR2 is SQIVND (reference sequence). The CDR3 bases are TGTGCCAGTAGCTGGACTAGCGGGACCTACGAGCAGTACTTC. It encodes CASSWTSGTYEQYF.

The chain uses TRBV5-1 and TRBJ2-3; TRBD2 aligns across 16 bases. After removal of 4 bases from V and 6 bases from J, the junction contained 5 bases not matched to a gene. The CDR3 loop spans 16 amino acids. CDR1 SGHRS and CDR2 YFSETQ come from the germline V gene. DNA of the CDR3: TGCGCCAGCAGCCCGGGACTAGCGGGAGGGCCCGATACGCAGTATTTT. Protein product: CASSPGLAGGPDTQYF.

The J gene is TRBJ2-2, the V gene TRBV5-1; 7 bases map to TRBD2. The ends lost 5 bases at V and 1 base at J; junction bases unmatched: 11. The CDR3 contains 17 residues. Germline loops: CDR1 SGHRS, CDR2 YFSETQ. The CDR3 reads CASRGGSGPQNTGELFF. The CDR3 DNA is TGCGCCAGCAGGGGAGGGTCCGGACCTCAGAACACCGGGGAGCTGTTTTTT.

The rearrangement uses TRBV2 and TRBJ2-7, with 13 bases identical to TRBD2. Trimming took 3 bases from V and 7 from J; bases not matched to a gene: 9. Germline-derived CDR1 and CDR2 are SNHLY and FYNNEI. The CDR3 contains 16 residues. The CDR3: CASSDPTSGGAGEQYF. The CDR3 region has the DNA TGTGCCAGCAGTGACCCCACTAGCGGGGGGGCGGGGGAGCAGTACTTC.

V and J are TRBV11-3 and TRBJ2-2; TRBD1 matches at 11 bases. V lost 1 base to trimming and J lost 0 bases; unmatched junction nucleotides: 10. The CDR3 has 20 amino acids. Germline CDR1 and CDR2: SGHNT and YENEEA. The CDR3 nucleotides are TGTGCCAGCAGCTTAGCGCTAGGACAGGGGGCCTTTTCGAACACCGGGGAGCTGTTTTTT. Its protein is CASSLALGQGAFSNTGELFF.

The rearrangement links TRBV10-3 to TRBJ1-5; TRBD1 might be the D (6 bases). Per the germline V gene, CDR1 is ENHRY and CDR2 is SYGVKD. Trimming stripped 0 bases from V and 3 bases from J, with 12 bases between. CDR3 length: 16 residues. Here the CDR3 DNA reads TGTGCCATCAGTGAGTCGAAGGGGGGAGTCAATCAGCCCCAGCATTTT. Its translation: CAISESKGGVNQPQHF.

The chain's CDR3 is CASSYSGGVYGYTF. In DNA, the CDR3 is TGTGCCAGCAGTTACTCGGGGGGCGTCTATGGCTACACCTTC. This chain links TRBV6-5 with TRBJ1-2; TRBD1 is a possible D gene (6 bases). CDR1 and CDR2 from the germline V gene are MNHEY and SVGAGI. Trimming shortened V by 0 bases and J by 4 bases, and 9 bases separated the two germline ends. The CDR3 is 14 residues long.

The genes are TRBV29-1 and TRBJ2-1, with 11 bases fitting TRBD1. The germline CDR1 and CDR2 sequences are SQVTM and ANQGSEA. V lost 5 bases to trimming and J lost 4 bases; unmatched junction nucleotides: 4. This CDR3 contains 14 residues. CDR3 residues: CSVSDRGRYNEQFF. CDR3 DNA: TGCAGCGTTTCGGACAGGGGGCGTTACAATGAGCAGTTCTTC.

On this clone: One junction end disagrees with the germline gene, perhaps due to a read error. The CDR3 DNA reads as TGTGCCAGCTCAAACCAGGAGACCCAGTACTTC. This encodes CASSNQETQYF. The genes are TRBV18 and TRBJ2-5; no reliable D call. CDR3 length: 11 amino acids. Germline loops: CDR1 KGHSH, CDR2 LQKENI.

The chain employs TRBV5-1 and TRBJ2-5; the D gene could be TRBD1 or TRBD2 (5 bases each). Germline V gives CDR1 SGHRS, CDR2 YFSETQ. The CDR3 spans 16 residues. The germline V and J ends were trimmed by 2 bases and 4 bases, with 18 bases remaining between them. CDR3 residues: CASSFTGRAEIETQYF. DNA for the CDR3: TGCGCCAGCAGCTTCACGGGACGGGCAGAAATAGAGACCCAGTACTTC. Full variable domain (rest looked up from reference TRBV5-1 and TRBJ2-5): KAGVTQTPRYLIKTRGQQVTLSCSPISGHRSVSWYQQTPGQGLQFLFEYFSETQRNKGNFPGRFSGRQFSNSRSEMNVSTLELGDSALYLCASSFTGRAEIETQYFGPGTRLLVL.

CDR3: CASKVDRGGYEQYF. CDR3 bases: TGTGCCAGCAAGGTGGACAGGGGAGGCTACGAGCAGTACTTC. The chain recombines TRBV27 with TRBJ2-7; 9 positions agree with TRBD1. CDR1 and CDR2 (germline): MNHEY, SMNVEV (reference sequence). Unmatched junction bases numbered 7, after V lost 7 bases and J lost 3 bases. The CDR3 has 14 residues.

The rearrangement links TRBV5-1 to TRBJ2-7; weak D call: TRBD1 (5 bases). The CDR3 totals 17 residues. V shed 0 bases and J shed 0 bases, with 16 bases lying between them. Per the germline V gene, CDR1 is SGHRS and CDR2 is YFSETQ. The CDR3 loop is CASSLEGRRRSSYEQYF. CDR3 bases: TGCGCCAGCAGCTTGGAGGGGCGGCGAAGAAGCTCCTACGAGCAGTACTTC.

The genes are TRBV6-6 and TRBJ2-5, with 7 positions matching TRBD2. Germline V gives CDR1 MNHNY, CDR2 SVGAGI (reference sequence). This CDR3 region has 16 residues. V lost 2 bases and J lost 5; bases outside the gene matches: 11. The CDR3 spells CASSYTGLGGGETQYF. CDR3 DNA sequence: TGTGCCAGCAGTTACACCGGGCTTGGGGGAGGGGAGACCCAGTACTTC.

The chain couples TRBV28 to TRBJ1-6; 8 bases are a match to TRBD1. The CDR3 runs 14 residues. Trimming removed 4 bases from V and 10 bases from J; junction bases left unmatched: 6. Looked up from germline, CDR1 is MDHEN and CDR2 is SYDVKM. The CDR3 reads CASSSTGDGSPLHF. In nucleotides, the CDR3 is TGTGCCAGCAGTTCGACAGGGGATGGATCACCCCTCCACTTT.

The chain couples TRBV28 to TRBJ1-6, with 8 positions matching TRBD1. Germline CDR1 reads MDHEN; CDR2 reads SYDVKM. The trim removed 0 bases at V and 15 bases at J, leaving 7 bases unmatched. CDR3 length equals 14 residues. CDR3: CASSLWTGAPDLHF. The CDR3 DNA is TGTGCCAGCAGTTTATGGACAGGGGCTCCGGACCTCCACTTT.